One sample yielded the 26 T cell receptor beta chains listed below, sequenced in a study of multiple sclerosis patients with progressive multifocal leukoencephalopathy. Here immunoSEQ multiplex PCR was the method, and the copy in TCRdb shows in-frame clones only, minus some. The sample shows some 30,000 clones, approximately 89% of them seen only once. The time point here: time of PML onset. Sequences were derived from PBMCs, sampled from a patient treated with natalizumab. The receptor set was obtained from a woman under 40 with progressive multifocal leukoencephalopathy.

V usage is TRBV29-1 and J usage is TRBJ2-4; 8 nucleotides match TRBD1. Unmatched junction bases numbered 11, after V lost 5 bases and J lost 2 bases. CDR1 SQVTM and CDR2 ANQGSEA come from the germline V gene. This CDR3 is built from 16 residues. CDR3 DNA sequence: TGCAGCGTTCGTTTCGGACAGGGCGGATCCAAAAACATTCAGTACTTC. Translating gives CSVRFGQGGSKNIQYF. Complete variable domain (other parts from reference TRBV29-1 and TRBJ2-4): SAVISQKPSRDICQRGTSLTIQCQVDSQVTMMFWYRQQPGQSLTLIATANQGSEATYESGFVIDKFPISRPNLTFSTLTVSNMSPEDSSIYLCSVRFGQGGSKNIQYFGAGTRLSVL.

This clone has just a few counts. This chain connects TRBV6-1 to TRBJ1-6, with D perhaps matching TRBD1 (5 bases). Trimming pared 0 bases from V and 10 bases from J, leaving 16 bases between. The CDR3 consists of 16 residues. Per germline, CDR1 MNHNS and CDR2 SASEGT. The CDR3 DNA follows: TGTGCCAGCAGTGAAGCGCTGGGGGAAGGGAACTCACCCCTCCACTTT. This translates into CASSEALGEGNSPLHF.

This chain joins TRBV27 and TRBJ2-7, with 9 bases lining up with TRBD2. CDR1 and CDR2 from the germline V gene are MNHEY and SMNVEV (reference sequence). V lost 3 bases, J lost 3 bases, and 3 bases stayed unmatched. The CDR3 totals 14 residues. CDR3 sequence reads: CASSLVAGVYEQYF. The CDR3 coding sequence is TGTGCCAGCAGTTTGGTAGCGGGAGTCTACGAGCAGTACTTC.

The CDR3: CASSQEVRARVAFF. CDR3 in DNA: TGCGCCAGCAGCCAAGAGGTCAGGGCCAGGGTAGCTTTCTTT. The chain uses TRBV4-1 and TRBJ1-1; D possibly corresponds to TRBD1 (5 bases). The CDR3 covers 14 residues. CDR1 is MGHRA and CDR2 is YSYEKL in the germline V gene. Trimming stripped 0 bases from V and 10 bases from J, with 15 bases between.

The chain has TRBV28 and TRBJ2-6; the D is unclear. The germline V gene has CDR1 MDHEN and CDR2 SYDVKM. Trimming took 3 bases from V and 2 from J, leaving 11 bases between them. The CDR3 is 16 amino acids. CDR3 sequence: CASSFYRVTGANVLTF. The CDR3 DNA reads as TGTGCCAGCAGTTTCTACCGGGTGACTGGGGCCAACGTCCTGACTTTC.

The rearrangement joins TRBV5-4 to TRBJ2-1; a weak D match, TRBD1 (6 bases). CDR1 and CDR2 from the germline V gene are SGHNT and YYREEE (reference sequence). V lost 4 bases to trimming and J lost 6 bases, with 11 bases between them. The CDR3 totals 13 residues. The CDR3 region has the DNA TGTGCCAGCAGCATGGACAGAGTCAATGAGCAGTTCTTC. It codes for CASSMDRVNEQFF.

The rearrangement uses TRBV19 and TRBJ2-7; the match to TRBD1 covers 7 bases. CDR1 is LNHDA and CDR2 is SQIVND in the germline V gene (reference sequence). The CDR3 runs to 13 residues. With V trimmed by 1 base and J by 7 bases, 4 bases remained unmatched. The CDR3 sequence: CASSIGRGSEQYF. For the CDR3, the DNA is TGTGCCAGTAGTATAGGCAGGGGGAGTGAGCAGTACTTC. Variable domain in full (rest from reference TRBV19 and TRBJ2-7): DGGITQSPKYLFRKEGQNVTLSCEQNLNHDAMYWYRQDPGQGLRLIYYSQIVNDFQKGDIAEGYSVSREKKESFPLTVTSAQKNPTAFYLCASSIGRGSEQYFGPGTRLTVT.

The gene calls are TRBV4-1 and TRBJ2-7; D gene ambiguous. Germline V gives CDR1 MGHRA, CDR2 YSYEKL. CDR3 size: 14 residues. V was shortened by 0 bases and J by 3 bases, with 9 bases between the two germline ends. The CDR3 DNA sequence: TGCGCCAGCAGCCAAGAACCAGGAATCTACGAGCAGTACTTC. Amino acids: CASSQEPGIYEQYF.

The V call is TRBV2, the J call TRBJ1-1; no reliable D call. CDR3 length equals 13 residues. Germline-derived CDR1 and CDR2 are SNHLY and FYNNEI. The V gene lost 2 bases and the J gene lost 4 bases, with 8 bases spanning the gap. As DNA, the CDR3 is TGTGCCAGCAGTGAAAGGGTTCTCACTGAAGCTTTCTTT. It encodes CASSERVLTEAFF. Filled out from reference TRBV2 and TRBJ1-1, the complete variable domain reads EPEVTQTPSHQVTQMGQEVILRCVPISNHLYFYWYRQILGQKVEFLVSFYNNEISEKSEIFDDQFSVERPDGSNFTLKIRSTKLEDSAMYFCASSERVLTEAFFGQGTRLTVV.

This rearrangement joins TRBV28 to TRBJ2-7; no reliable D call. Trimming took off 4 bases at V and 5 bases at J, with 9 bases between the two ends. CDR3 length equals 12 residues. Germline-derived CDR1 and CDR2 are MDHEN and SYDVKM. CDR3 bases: TGTGCCAGCAGTTCCTCCAGACACGAGCAGTACTTC. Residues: CASSSSRHEQYF.

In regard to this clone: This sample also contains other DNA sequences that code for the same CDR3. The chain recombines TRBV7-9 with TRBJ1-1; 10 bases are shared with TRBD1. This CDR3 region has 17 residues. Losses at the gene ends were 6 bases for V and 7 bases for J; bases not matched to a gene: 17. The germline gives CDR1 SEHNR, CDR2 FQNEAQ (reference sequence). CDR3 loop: CASSLQRTGGRLSEAFF. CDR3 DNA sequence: TGTGCCAGCAGTCTACAAAGGACAGGGGGAAGGTTAAGTGAAGCTTTCTTT.

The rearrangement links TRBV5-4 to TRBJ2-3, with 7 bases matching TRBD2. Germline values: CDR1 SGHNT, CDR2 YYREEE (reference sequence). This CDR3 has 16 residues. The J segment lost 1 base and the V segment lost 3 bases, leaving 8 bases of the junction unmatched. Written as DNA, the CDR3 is TGTGCCAGCAGCTCGGGTTGGGGAGGGGGCACAGATACGCAGTATTTT. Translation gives CASSSGWGGGTDTQYF. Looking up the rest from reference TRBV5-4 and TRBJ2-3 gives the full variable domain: ETGVTQSPTHLIKTRGQQVTLRCSSQSGHNTVSWYQQALGQGPQFIFQYYREEENGRGNFPPRFSGLQFPNYSSELNVNALELDDSALYLCASSSGWGGGTDTQYFGPGTRLTVL.

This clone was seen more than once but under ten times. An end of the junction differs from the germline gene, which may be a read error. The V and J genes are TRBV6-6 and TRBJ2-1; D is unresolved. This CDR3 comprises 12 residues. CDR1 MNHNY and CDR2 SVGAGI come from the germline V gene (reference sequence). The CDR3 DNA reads TGTGCCAGCAGTTACTCCGACAATGAGCAGTTCTTC. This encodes CASSYSDNEQFF.

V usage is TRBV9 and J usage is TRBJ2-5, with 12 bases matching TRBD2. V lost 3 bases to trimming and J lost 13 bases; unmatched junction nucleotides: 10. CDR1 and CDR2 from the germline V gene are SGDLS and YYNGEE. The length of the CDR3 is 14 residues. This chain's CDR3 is CASSAGLLAGGLYF. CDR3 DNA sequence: TGTGCCAGCAGCGCGGGCTTACTAGCGGGGGGTTTGTACTTC.

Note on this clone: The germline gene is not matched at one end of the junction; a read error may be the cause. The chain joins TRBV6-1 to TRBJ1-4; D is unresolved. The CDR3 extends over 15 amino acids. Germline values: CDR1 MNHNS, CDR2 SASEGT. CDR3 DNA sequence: TGTGCCAGCAGTGAAATCCCCGCGAGTAATGAAGAACTGTTTTTT. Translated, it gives CASSEIPASNEELFF.

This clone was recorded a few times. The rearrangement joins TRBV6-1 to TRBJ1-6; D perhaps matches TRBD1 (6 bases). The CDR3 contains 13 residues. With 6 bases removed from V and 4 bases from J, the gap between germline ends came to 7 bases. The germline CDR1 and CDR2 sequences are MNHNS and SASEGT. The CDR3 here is CASRQGYNSPLHF. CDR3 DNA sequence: TGTGCCAGCAGACAGGGATATAATTCACCCCTCCACTTT.

CDR3 region: CASSPGLTTGELFF. Written as DNA, the CDR3 is TGTGCCAGCAGCCCGGGACTTACTACCGGGGAGCTGTTTTTT. V gene TRBV7-9 combines with J gene TRBJ2-2; tentative D call: TRBD2 (6 bases). The germline V gene encodes CDR1 SEHNR and CDR2 FQNEAQ (reference sequence). Trimming stripped 5 bases from V and 5 bases from J, with 12 bases between. This CDR3 region has 14 residues.

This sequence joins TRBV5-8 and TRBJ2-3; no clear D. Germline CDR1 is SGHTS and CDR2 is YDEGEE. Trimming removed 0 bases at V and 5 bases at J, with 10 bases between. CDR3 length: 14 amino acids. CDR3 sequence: CASSLDLSEDTQYF. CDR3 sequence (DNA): TGTGCCAGCAGCTTGGATCTTTCCGAAGATACGCAGTATTTT.

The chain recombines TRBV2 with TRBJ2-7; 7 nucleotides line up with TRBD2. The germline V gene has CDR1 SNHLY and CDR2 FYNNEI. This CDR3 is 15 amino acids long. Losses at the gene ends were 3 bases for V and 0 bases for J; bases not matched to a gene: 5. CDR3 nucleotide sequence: TGTGCCAGCAGTGAGTCCGGCGGGGGCTCCTACGAGCAGTACTTC. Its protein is CASSESGGGSYEQYF.

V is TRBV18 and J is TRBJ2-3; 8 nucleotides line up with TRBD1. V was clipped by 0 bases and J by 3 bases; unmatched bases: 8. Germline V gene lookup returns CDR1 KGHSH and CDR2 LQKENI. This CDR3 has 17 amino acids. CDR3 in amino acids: CASSPPTGGRRTDTQYF. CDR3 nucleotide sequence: TGTGCCAGCTCACCACCAACAGGGGGGAGGCGGACAGATACGCAGTATTTT.

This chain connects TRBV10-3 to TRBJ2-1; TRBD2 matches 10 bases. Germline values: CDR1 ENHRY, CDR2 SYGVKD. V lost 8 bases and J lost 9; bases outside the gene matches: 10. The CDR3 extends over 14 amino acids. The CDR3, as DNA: TGTGCCATCGGGCTAGCGGGAGTAGCGGGTGAGCAGTTCTTC. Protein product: CAIGLAGVAGEQFF.

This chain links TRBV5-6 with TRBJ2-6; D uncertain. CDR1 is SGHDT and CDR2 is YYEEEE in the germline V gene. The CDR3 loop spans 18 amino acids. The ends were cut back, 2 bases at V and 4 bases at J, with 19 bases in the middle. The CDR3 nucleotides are TGTGCCAGCAGCTTTGCGGTCGATTTTGTTAACGGGGCCAACGTCCTGACTTTC. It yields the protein CASSFAVDFVNGANVLTF.

Here the CDR3 reads CAWSVKGSGANVLTF. CDR3 in DNA: TGTGCCTGGAGTGTCAAGGGTTCCGGGGCCAACGTCCTGACTTTC. The gene calls are TRBV30 and TRBJ2-6; D is unresolved. The V gene lost 0 bases and the J gene lost 4 bases, with 10 bases spanning the gap. This CDR3 contains 15 residues. CDR1 is GTSNPN and CDR2 is SVGIG in the germline V gene (reference sequence). The full variable domain, in which reference TRBV30 and TRBJ2-6 provide the parts outside the CDR3, is SQTIHQWPATLVQPVGSPLSLECTVEGTSNPNLYWYRQAAGRGLQLLFYSVGIGQISSEVPQNLSASRPQDRQFILSSKKLLLSDSGFYLCAWSVKGSGANVLTFGAGSRLTVL.

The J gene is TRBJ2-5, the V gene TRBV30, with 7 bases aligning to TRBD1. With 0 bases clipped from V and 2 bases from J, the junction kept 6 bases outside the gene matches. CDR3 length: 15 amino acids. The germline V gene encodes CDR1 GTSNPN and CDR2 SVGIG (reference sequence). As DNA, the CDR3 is TGTGCCTGGAGTGTACGCGGACAGGCGCAAGAGACCCAGTACTTC. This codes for CAWSVRGQAQETQYF.

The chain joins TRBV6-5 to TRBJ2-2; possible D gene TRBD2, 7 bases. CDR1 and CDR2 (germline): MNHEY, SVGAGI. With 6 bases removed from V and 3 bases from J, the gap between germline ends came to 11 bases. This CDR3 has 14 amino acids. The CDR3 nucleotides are TGTGCCAGCAGAGGGGAGGGGGACACCGGGGAGCTGTTTTTT. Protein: CASRGEGDTGELFF.

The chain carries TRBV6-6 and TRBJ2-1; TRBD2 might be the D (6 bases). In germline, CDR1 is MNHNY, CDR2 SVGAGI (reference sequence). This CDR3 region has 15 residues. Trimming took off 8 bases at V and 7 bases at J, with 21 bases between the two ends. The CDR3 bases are TGTGCCAGCGGACGGGCGGGACTCGTAGGTAATGAGCAGTTCTTC. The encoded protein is CASGRAGLVGNEQFF.